These 14 T cell receptor beta chains were all obtained from the same sample, sequenced in a study of blood T cell repertoires in COVID-19. Using immunoSEQ multiplex PCR, the repertoire was profiled, and TCRdb retains in-frame clones only, with some absent. The repertoire consists of around 430,000 clones, with approximately 89% occurring once and the leading ten covering roughly an eighth. The sample was peripheral blood. The receptors stem from a woman in her 50s with COVID-19, enrolled during active disease.

This sequence joins TRBV30 and TRBJ1-2; 10 bases match TRBD1. The CDR3 runs to 14 residues. The V gene's germline CDR1 is GTSNPN and CDR2 SVGIG (reference sequence). V shed 4 bases, J shed 6 bases, and the junction held 8 bases outside the gene matches. CDR3 nucleotides: TGTGCCTGGACAGTAGACAGGGGGCAAAATGGCTACACCTTC. Translating gives CAWTVDRGQNGYTF.

This chain uses TRBV27 with TRBJ1-4; D is uncertain. Per germline, CDR1 MNHEY and CDR2 SMNVEV (reference sequence). The CDR3 runs to 16 residues. V lost 2 bases to trimming and J lost 7 bases, with 17 bases between them. DNA for the CDR3: TGTGCCAGCAGTTTACTGTGGCAGTCTCTTCCTGAAAAACTGTTTTTT. It is translated as CASSLLWQSLPEKLFF.

The rearrangement links TRBV5-1 to TRBJ2-1; possible D gene TRBD2, 5 bases. CDR3 length: 13 amino acids. Between the trimmed V and J ends, which lost 3 bases and 5 bases, there was a span of 9 bases. Germline values: CDR1 SGHRS, CDR2 YFSETQ. In DNA, the CDR3 is TGCGCCAGCAGCTCCACACTAGACAATGAGCAGTTCTTC. Translating gives CASSSTLDNEQFF.

The chain recombines TRBV13 with TRBJ1-1, with D tentatively TRBD1 (6 bases). The germline V gene encodes CDR1 PRHDT and CDR2 FYEKMQ (reference sequence). V lost 5 bases to trimming and J lost 1 base, with 8 bases between them. The CDR3 sequence is 13 residues long. DNA of the CDR3: TGTGCCAGCAGCGGGACACCGAACACTGAAGCTTTCTTT. Its protein is CASSGTPNTEAFF. Complete variable domain (other parts from reference TRBV13 and TRBJ1-1): AAGVIQSPRHLIKEKRETATLKCYPIPRHDTVYWYQQGPGQDPQFLISFYEKMQSDKGSIPDRFSAQQFSDYHSELNMSSLELGDSALYFCASSGTPNTEAFFGQGTRLTVV.

CDR3 in DNA: TGTGCCAGCAGCCAAGGTTTGACAGGATCAAACACCATATATTTT. It yields the protein CASSQGLTGSNTIYF. This sequence joins TRBV3-1 (or the pseudogene TRBV3-2) and TRBJ1-3; D is possibly TRBD1 (6 bases). V was trimmed by 1 base and J by 6 bases, leaving 13 bases between them. The CDR3 contains 15 residues. Germline V gene lookup returns CDR1 LGHDT and CDR2 YNNKEL (reference sequence).

J is TRBJ1-2 and V is TRBV5-6; 11 bases are shared with TRBD1. The V gene end was trimmed by 1 base and the J gene end by 2 bases; junction bases not matched to a gene: 4. Germline lookup yields CDR1 SGHDT and CDR2 YYEEEE. This CDR3 spans 16 amino acids. The CDR3 reads CASSLTRTGGNYGYTF. The CDR3 nucleotides read TGTGCCAGCAGCTTGACTCGGACAGGGGGCAACTATGGCTACACCTTC.

V and J are TRBV5-4 and TRBJ2-5; no reliable D call. The CDR3 covers 14 residues. Trimming shortened V by 2 bases and J by 1 base, and 9 bases separated the two germline ends. Germline V gene sequence: CDR1 SGHNT, CDR2 YYREEE (reference sequence). This chain's CDR3 is CASSFTSTQETQYF. DNA for the CDR3: TGTGCCAGCAGCTTTACGAGTACCCAAGAGACCCAGTACTTC.

The V and J genes are TRBV29-1 and TRBJ1-1; D call uncertain. The CDR3 consists of 13 residues. From germline, CDR1 is SQVTM and CDR2 ANQGSEA. V was clipped by 7 bases and J by 3 bases, with 15 bases between them. CDR3: CSARPSGDTEAFF. In nucleotides, the CDR3 is TGCAGCGCCCGTCCCTCCGGGGACACTGAAGCTTTCTTT. Together with reference TRBV29-1 and TRBJ1-1, the CDR3 gives the full variable domain: SAVISQKPSRDICQRGTSLTIQCQVDSQVTMMFWYRQQPGQSLTLIATANQGSEATYESGFVIDKFPISRPNLTFSTLTVSNMSPEDSSIYLCSARPSGDTEAFFGQGTRLTVV.

The chain combines TRBV1 with TRBJ2-7; TRBD1 is taken as the D call from the table, unchecked against the DNA. TRBV1 is listed as a pseudogene. The CDR3 has 19 amino acids. The CDR3 coding sequence is TGCACCAGCAGCCAAGCTAGGTCAGGGGGCAAAATCCTCTCCTACGAGCAGTACTTC. Protein product: CTSSQARSGGKILSYEQYF.

The rearrangement joins TRBV5-1 to TRBJ2-1, with D perhaps TRBD1 (5 bases). The CDR3 loop spans 19 amino acids. Trimming pared 4 bases from V and 4 bases from J, leaving 27 bases between. Per germline, CDR1 SGHRS and CDR2 YFSETQ. CDR3 protein: CASSTTIQTASLPYNEQFF. The CDR3 nucleotides read TGCGCCAGCAGCACCACCATTCAGACAGCCTCTCTCCCTTACAATGAGCAGTTCTTC. The variable domain in full, completed from reference TRBV5-1 and TRBJ2-1, reads KAGVTQTPRYLIKTRGQQVTLSCSPISGHRSVSWYQQTPGQGLQFLFEYFSETQRNKGNFPGRFSGRQFSNSRSEMNVSTLELGDSALYLCASSTTIQTASLPYNEQFFGPGTRLTVL.

The chain has TRBV27 and TRBJ2-7; TRBD1 matches at 8 bases. The V gene's germline CDR1 is MNHEY and CDR2 SMNVEV (reference sequence). Trimming removed 6 bases from V and 5 bases from J; junction bases left unmatched: 9. This CDR3 is built from 14 residues. CDR3 loop: CASRRGTGGNEQYF. The DNA for the CDR3 is TGTGCCAGCAGAAGAGGGACAGGAGGTAACGAGCAGTACTTC.

CDR3 protein: CASSLSSVYEQYF. CDR3 nucleotide sequence: TGTGCCAGCAGCTTATCTTCAGTCTACGAGCAGTACTTC. The V call is TRBV7-3, the J call TRBJ2-7, with D uncertain. The length of the CDR3 is 13 residues. Germline CDR1 and CDR2: SGHTA and FQGTGA. The V end lost 2 bases, the J end lost 3 bases, and 8 bases lay between the germline ends.

J is TRBJ2-2 and V is TRBV7-9; 7 bases are a match to TRBD1. The CDR3 loop spans 15 amino acids. Trimming at V came to 2 bases and at J to 5 bases, leaving 5 bases not matched to a gene. The germline V gene has CDR1 SEHNR and CDR2 FQNEAQ (reference sequence). Written as DNA, the CDR3 is TGTGCCAGCAGCTTACACAGGGGTGGGACCGGGGAGCTGTTTTTT. The encoded protein is CASSLHRGGTGELFF.

V and J are TRBV6-2 or TRBV6-3 and TRBJ1-2; TRBD1 agrees at 7 bases. V was pared by 2 bases and J by 2 bases, with 8 bases of the junction left unmatched. Germline values: CDR1 MNHEY, CDR2 SVGEGT. The CDR3 length is 16 residues. CDR3 protein: CASSYPVGTANYGYTF. The CDR3 region has the DNA TGTGCCAGCAGTTACCCGGTTGGGACAGCCAACTATGGCTACACCTTC.